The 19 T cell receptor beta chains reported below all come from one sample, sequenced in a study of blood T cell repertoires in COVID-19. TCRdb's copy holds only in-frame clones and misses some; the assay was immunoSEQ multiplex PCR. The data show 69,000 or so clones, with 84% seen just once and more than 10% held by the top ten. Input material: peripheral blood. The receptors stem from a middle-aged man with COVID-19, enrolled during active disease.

CDR3 sequence: CASSLQGALNTEAFF. CDR3 DNA sequence: TGCGCCAGCAGCTTACAGGGGGCTTTGAACACTGAAGCTTTCTTT. The J gene is TRBJ1-1, the V gene TRBV5-1; 9 nucleotides match TRBD1. The V and J ends lost 2 bases and 0 bases, in that order; junction bases with no gene match: 2. CDR1 and CDR2 (germline): SGHRS, YFSETQ. This CDR3 region has 15 residues.

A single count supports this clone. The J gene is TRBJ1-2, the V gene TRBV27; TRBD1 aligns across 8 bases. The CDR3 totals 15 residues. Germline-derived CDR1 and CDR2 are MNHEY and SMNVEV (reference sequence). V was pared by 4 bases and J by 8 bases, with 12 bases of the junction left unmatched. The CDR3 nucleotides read TGTGCCAGCAGTTCCTCGGGACAGGTGGTCGGGGGCTACACCTTC. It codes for CASSSSGQVVGGYTF.

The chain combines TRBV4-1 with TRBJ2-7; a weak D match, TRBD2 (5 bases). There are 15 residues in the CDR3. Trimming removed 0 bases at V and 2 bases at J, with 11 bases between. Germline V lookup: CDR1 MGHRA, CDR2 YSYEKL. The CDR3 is CASSQEETGTYEQYF. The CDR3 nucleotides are TGCGCCAGCAGCCAAGAGGAGACGGGGACCTACGAGCAGTACTTC.

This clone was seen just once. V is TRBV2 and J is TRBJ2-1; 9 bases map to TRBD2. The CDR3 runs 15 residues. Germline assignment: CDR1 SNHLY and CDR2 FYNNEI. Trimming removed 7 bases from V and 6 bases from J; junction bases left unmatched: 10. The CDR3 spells CASTMGSGGSNEQFF. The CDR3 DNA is TGTGCCAGCACCATGGGTAGCGGGGGCTCCAATGAGCAGTTCTTC.

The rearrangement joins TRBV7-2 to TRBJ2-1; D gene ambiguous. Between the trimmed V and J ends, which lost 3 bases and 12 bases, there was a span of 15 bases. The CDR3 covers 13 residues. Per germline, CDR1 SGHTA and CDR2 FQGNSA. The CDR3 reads CASSFSGLGVQFF. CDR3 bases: TGTGCCAGCAGCTTCTCAGGTCTCGGCGTGCAGTTCTTC.

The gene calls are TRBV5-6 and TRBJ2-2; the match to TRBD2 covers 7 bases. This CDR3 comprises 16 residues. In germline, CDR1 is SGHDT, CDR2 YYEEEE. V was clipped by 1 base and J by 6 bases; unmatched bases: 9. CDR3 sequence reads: CASSLSGTSVSGELFF. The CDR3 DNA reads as TGTGCCAGCAGCTTGAGTGGCACTAGCGTCTCCGGGGAGCTGTTTTTT.

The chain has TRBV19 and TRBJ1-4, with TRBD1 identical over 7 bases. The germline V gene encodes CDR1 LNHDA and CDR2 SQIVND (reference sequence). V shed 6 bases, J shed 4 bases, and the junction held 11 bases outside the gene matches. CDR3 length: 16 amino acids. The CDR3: CASRDGAGQSNEKLFF. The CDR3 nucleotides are TGTGCCAGTAGGGATGGGGCGGGACAGAGTAATGAAAAACTGTTTTTT.

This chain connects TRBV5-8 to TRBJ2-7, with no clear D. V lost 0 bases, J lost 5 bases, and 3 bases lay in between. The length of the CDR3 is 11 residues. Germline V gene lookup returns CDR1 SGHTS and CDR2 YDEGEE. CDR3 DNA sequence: TGTGCCAGCAGCTTGGCTCACGAGCAGTACTTC. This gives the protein CASSLAHEQYF.

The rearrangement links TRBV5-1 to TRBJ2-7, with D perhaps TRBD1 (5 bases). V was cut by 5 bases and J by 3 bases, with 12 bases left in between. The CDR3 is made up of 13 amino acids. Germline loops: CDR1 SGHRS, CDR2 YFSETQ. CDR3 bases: TGCGCCAGCAGTAGACAGCAGCACTACGAGCAGTACTTC. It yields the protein CASSRQQHYEQYF. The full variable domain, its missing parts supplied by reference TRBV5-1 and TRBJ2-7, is KAGVTQTPRYLIKTRGQQVTLSCSPISGHRSVSWYQQTPGQGLQFLFEYFSETQRNKGNFPGRFSGRQFSNSRSEMNVSTLELGDSALYLCASSRQQHYEQYFGPGTRLTVT.

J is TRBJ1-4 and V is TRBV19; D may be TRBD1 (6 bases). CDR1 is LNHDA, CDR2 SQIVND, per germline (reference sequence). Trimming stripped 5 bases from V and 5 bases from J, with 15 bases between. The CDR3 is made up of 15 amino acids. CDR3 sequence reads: CASSLAGQQNEKLFF. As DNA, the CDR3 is TGTGCCAGTAGTTTAGCAGGACAGCAAAATGAAAAACTGTTTTTT.

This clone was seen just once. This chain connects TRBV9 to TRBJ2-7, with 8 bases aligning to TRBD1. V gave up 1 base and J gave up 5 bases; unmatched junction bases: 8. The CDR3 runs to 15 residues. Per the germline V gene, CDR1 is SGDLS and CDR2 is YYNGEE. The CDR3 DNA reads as TGTGCCAGCAGCGTATGGCAGGGGGCTTTCGACGAGCAGTACTTC. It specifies CASSVWQGAFDEQYF.

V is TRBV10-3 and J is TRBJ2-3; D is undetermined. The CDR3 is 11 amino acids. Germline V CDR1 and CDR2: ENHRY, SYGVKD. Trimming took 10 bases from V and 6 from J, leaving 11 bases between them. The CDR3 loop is CATYNEDTQYF. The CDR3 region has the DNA TGTGCCACCTATAACGAGGATACGCAGTATTTT.

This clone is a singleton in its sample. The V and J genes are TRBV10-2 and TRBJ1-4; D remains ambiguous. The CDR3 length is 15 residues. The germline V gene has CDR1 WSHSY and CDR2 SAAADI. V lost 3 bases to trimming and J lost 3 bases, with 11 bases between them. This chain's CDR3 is CASSEHPRSNEKLFF. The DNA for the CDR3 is TGCGCCAGCAGTGAACATCCCAGGTCTAATGAAAAACTGTTTTTT.

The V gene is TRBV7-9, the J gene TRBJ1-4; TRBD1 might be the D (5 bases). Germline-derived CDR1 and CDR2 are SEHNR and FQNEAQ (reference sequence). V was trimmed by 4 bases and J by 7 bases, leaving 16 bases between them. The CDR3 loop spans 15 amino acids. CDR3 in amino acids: CASSSRQSIGEKLFF. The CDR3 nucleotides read TGTGCCAGCAGCTCAAGACAGAGTATAGGTGAAAAACTGTTTTTT.

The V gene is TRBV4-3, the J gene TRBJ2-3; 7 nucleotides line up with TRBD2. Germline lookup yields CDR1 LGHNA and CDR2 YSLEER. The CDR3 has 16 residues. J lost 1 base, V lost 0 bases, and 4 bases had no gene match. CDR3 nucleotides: TGCGCCAGCAGCCAAGAGTCGGCGGGGGGCACAGATACGCAGTATTTT. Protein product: CASSQESAGGTDTQYF.

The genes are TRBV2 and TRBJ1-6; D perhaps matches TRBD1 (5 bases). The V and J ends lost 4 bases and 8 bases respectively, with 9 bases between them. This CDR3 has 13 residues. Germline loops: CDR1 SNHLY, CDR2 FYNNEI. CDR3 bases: TGTGCCAGCAGTGCAGGGTTTGATTCACCCCTCCACTTT. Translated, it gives CASSAGFDSPLHF.

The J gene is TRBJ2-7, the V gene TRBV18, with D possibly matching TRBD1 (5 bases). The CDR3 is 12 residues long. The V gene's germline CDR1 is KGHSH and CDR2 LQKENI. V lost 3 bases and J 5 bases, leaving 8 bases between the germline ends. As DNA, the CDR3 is TGTGCCAGCTCACCTAACAGGAACGAGCAGTACTTC. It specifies CASSPNRNEQYF.

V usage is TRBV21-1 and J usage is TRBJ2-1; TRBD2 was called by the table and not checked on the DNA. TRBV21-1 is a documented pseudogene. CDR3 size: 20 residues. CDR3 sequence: CASSHHVGSGGLRPYNEQFF. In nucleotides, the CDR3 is TGTGCCAGCAGCCACCACGTCGGTAGCGGGGGTTTGCGCCCGTACAATGAGCAGTTCTTC.

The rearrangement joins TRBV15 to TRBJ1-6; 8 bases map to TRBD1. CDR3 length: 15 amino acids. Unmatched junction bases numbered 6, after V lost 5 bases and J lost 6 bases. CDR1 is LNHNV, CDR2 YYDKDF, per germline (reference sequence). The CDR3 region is CATSRDRGVNSPLHF. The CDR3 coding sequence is TGTGCCACCAGCCGCGACAGGGGCGTTAATTCACCCCTCCACTTT. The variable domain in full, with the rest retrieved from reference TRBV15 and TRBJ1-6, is DAMVIQNPRYQVTQFGKPVTLSCSQTLNHNVMYWYQQKSSQAPKLLFHYYDKDFNNEADTPDNFQSRRPNTSFCFLDIRSPGLGDTAMYLCATSRDRGVNSPLHFGNGTRLTVT.